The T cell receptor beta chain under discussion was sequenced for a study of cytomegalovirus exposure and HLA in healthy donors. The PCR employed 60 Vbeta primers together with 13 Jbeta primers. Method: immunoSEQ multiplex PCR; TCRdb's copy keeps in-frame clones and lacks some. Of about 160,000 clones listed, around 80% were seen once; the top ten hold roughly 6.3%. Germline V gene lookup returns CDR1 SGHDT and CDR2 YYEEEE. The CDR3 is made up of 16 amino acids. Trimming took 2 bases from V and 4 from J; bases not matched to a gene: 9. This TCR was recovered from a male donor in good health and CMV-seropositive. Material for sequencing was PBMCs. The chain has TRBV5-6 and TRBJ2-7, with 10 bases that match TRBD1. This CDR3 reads CASSFLTGGIIYEQYF. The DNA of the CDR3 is TGTGCCAGCAGCTTCCTGACAGGGGGCATTATATACGAGCAGTACTTC.